Below are 26 T cell receptor beta chains sequenced from a single sample in a study of control samples from healthy donors and cancer patients. The protocol was immunoSEQ multiplex PCR, while the TCRdb copy is restricted to in-frame clones and leaves out a portion. The sample lists about 54,000 clones; around 97% were seen once. The sequenced sample consisted of blood. Receptors were obtained from a woman in her 30s in good health.

The chain combines TRBV9 with TRBJ2-2; D is possibly TRBD1 or TRBD2 (6 bases each). V was clipped by 7 bases and J by 2 bases, with 12 bases between them. The CDR3 loop spans 14 amino acids. Germline V gene data show CDR1 as SGDLS and CDR2 as YYNGEE. The CDR3 nucleotides are TGTGCCAGCGCAGAGGGGGGTAACACCGGGGAGCTGTTTTTT. Protein sequence: CASAEGGNTGELFF.

J is TRBJ2-3 and V is TRBV7-2, with 10 positions matching TRBD2. Looked up from germline, CDR1 is SGHTA and CDR2 is FQGNSA. This CDR3 has 16 amino acids. J gave up 9 bases and V 5 bases, and 14 bases lay outside the gene matches. For the CDR3, the DNA is TGTGCCAGCAGCGTAACGCTAGCGGGAGTTAAGGGAACGCAGTATTTT. It specifies CASSVTLAGVKGTQYF.

The chain joins TRBV18 to TRBJ1-1, with D possibly TRBD1 on 5 matching bases. The CDR3 runs 13 residues. Germline CDR1 and CDR2: KGHSH and LQKENI. Between the trimmed V and J ends, which lost 3 bases and 6 bases, there was a span of 11 bases. CDR3 residues: CASSPGGVAEAFF. As DNA, the CDR3 is TGTGCCAGCTCACCCGGGGGTGTCGCTGAAGCTTTCTTT.

This chain links TRBV27 with TRBJ2-7; 7 bases map to TRBD2. This CDR3 has 15 amino acids. Germline lookup yields CDR1 MNHEY and CDR2 SMNVEV (reference sequence). V dropped 8 bases and J dropped 1; count of bases not matched to a gene: 11. The CDR3 DNA reads TGTGCCAGCGGGGTCGGCGGACTAGGATCCTACGAGCAGTACTTC. Amino acids: CASGVGGLGSYEQYF.

This clone was counted a single time. Other DNA sequences from this sample encode an identical CDR3 as well. The chain carries TRBV9 and TRBJ2-4; D is tentatively TRBD1 or TRBD2 (6 bases each). Trimming shortened V by 0 bases and J by 8 bases, and 12 bases separated the two germline ends. The CDR3 has 14 amino acids. Germline loops: CDR1 SGDLS, CDR2 YYNGEE. The CDR3 here is CASSVGGGRDIQYF. The DNA for the CDR3 is TGTGCCAGCAGCGTAGGTGGGGGGCGGGACATTCAGTACTTC. The complete variable domain, with remaining parts taken from reference TRBV9 and TRBJ2-4, reads DSGVTQTPKHLITATGQRVTLRCSPRSGDLSVYWYQQSLDQGLQFLIQYYNGEERAKGNILERFSAQQFPDLHSELNLSSLELGDSALYFCASSVGGGRDIQYFGAGTRLSVL.

This clone has just one count. The chain combines TRBV9 with TRBJ2-3; possible D gene TRBD1, 5 bases. The germline V gene has CDR1 SGDLS and CDR2 YYNGEE. V lost 3 bases, J lost 2 bases, and 13 bases lay in between. CDR3 length: 15 amino acids. CDR3 in amino acids: CASSGGLILTDTQYF. DNA of the CDR3: TGTGCCAGCAGCGGGGGCTTAATCCTCACAGATACGCAGTATTTT.

The rearrangement uses TRBV19 and TRBJ2-7; either TRBD1 or TRBD2 may supply D (5 bases each). Germline CDR1 LNHDA, CDR2 SQIVND (reference sequence). The germline V and J ends were trimmed by 3 bases and 5 bases, with 14 bases remaining between them. CDR3 size: 14 residues. This chain's CDR3 is CASSIGDALDEQYF. CDR3 DNA: TGTGCCAGTAGTATTGGGGACGCCCTCGACGAGCAGTACTTC.

V gene TRBV4-1 combines with J gene TRBJ2-7, with no clear D. The CDR3 contains 14 residues. Germline lookup yields CDR1 MGHRA and CDR2 YSYEKL. Trimming removed 1 base at V and 6 bases at J, with 13 bases between. CDR3 DNA sequence: TGCGCCAGCAGCCAAGTTGGCGCGGCCTTCGAGCAGTACTTC. Translated: CASSQVGAAFEQYF.

The chain is built from TRBV28 and TRBJ2-7; 14 nucleotides match TRBD2. This CDR3 region has 17 residues. V shed 3 bases and J 4 bases; nucleotides not matched to a gene: 8. CDR1 is MDHEN and CDR2 is SYDVKM in the germline V gene. The CDR3 here is CASSLGPGTSGSYEQYF. Here the CDR3 DNA reads TGTGCCAGCAGTTTGGGACCCGGGACTAGCGGGAGTTACGAGCAGTACTTC.

The chain joins TRBV28 to TRBJ1-1, with D possibly matching TRBD1 (5 bases). CDR3 length equals 13 residues. CDR1 is MDHEN and CDR2 is SYDVKM in the germline V gene. Between the trimmed V and J ends, which lost 5 bases and 3 bases, there was a span of 10 bases. CDR3 protein: CASSEEGHTEAFF. The CDR3 nucleotides are TGTGCCAGCAGTGAGGAGGGGCACACTGAAGCTTTCTTT.

This clone was seen a single time. The CDR3 DNA reads as TGTGCCAGCAGCTTAACAGCCACAGATACGCAGTATTTT. Translated: CASSLTATDTQYF. This chain uses TRBV7-9 with TRBJ2-3; D unresolved. V was pared by 2 bases and J by 2 bases, with 5 bases between. The CDR3 has 13 residues. Germline CDR1 and CDR2: SEHNR and FQNEAQ (reference sequence).

The genes are TRBV5-4 and TRBJ2-3; D unresolved. With 2 bases removed from V and 0 bases from J, the gap between germline ends came to 7 bases. Germline CDR1 and CDR2: SGHNT and YYREEE (reference sequence). The CDR3 consists of 14 residues. The chain's CDR3 is CASSFPGSTDTQYF. CDR3 sequence (DNA): TGTGCCAGCAGCTTTCCCGGTAGCACAGATACGCAGTATTTT.

The V call is TRBV7-8, the J call TRBJ2-3; 10 bases are shared with TRBD2. Germline V lookup: CDR1 SGHVS, CDR2 FQNEAQ. The CDR3 consists of 15 residues. J gave up 4 bases and V 5 bases, and 6 bases lay outside the gene matches. The DNA for the CDR3 is TGTGCCAGCAGCCCGAGCGGGGGGGGCCCAGATACGCAGTATTTT. It is translated as CASSPSGGGPDTQYF.

This clone was recorded only once. The V and J genes are TRBV4-2 and TRBJ2-5; D remains unclear. V lost 0 bases, J lost 2 bases, and 7 bases lay in between. CDR3 size: 14 residues. CDR1 LGHNA and CDR2 YNFKEQ come from the germline V gene. This CDR3 is CASSQENNQETQYF. The CDR3 region has the DNA TGTGCCAGCAGCCAAGAGAATAATCAAGAGACCCAGTACTTC.

This sequence joins TRBV10-2 and TRBJ2-7; D is unclear. This CDR3 comprises 16 residues. V was trimmed by 0 bases and J by 0 bases, leaving 12 bases between them. Germline V lookup: CDR1 WSHSY, CDR2 SAAADI. The CDR3 region has the DNA TGCGCCAGCAGTGAGTCGCAGGTTGGTGTCTCCTACGAGCAGTACTTC. Translating it yields CASSESQVGVSYEQYF.

The rearrangement links TRBV23-1 to TRBJ2-7; 7 nucleotides line up with TRBD2. TRBV23-1 is flagged as an ORF with uncertain function. The CDR3 extends over 16 amino acids. Trimming took 2 bases from V and 5 from J; bases not matched to a gene: 12. This CDR3 reads CASSQPPGGRGDEQYF. CDR3 DNA: TGCGCCAGCAGTCAACCCCCGGGCGGGAGAGGAGACGAGCAGTACTTC.

This clone was observed a single time. The V call is TRBV5-4, the J call TRBJ1-2, with 8 nucleotides matching TRBD1. Germline loops: CDR1 SGHNT, CDR2 YYREEE (reference sequence). V lost 4 bases, J lost 6 bases, and 5 bases stayed unmatched. The CDR3 is made up of 13 amino acids. The CDR3 DNA is TGTGCCAGCAGCCCCCGGGACAGGCATGGCTACACCTTC. Translating it yields CASSPRDRHGYTF.

V and J are TRBV30 and TRBJ2-3; a weak D match, TRBD2 (6 bases). Trimming cost V 2 bases and J 1 base, with 10 bases left between them. Per germline, CDR1 GTSNPN and CDR2 SVGIG (reference sequence). The CDR3 has 14 amino acids. The CDR3 protein is CAWSSGLGTDTQYF. The CDR3 nucleotides are TGTGCCTGGAGTAGCGGGCTGGGCACAGATACGCAGTATTTT.

The chain has TRBV5-1 and TRBJ1-6; 8 bases are a match to TRBD1. Per germline, CDR1 SGHRS and CDR2 YFSETQ. V dropped 1 base and J dropped 1; count of bases not matched to a gene: 1. The CDR3 loop spans 16 amino acids. CDR3: CASSLRQGSYNSPLHF. The CDR3 nucleotides read TGCGCCAGCAGCTTGCGACAGGGGTCCTATAATTCACCCCTCCACTTT.

CDR3 bases: TGCAGCGGGGGCTTGGACGGTGGCTACACCTTC. The encoded protein is CSGGLDGGYTF. J is TRBJ1-2 and V is TRBV29-1; D perhaps matches TRBD1 (5 bases). With 7 bases removed from V and 7 bases from J, the gap between germline ends came to 13 bases. Germline values: CDR1 SQVTM, CDR2 ANQGSEA. CDR3 size: 11 residues.

The chain carries TRBV4-1 and TRBJ2-5; D is perhaps TRBD1 or TRBD2 (5 bases each). CDR3 size: 17 residues. The germline V and J ends were trimmed by 3 bases and 0 bases, with 17 bases remaining between them. Germline CDR1 MGHRA, CDR2 YSYEKL. CDR3: CASSQGLGGLYQETQYF. The CDR3 bases are TGCGCCAGCAGCCAGGGGCTGGGCGGACTGTACCAAGAGACCCAGTACTTC.

The gene calls are TRBV11-2 and TRBJ1-3; D unresolved. Germline CDR1 reads SGHAT; CDR2 reads FQNNGV. CDR3 length: 15 residues. V shed 5 bases and J shed 3 bases, with 14 bases lying between them. This CDR3 is CASSGFGLVGNTIYF. In DNA form, the CDR3 reads TGTGCCAGCAGCGGCTTCGGGCTAGTTGGAAACACCATATATTTT.

The CDR3 DNA reads TGCGCCAGCAGTGAGGCCAGCGGCCTCCCGAACCAACCCACAGATACGCAGTATTTT. It translates to CASSEASGLPNQPTDTQYF. V usage is TRBV10-1 and J usage is TRBJ2-3, with a possible D match to TRBD2 (5 bases). CDR3 length: 19 residues. Germline CDR1 is WNHNN and CDR2 is SYGVQD (reference sequence). The ends were cut back, 2 bases at V and 2 bases at J, with 23 bases in the middle.

The chain couples TRBV18 to TRBJ1-3; the D is unclear. The V end was cut by 6 bases, the J end by 0 bases, with 15 bases between. Looked up from germline, CDR1 is KGHSH and CDR2 is LQKENI. There are 16 residues in the CDR3. The CDR3 spells CASSLDRTNSGNTIYF. The CDR3 DNA follows: TGTGCCAGCTCTCTCGACCGGACGAACTCTGGAAACACCATATATTTT.

The V call is TRBV7-6, the J call TRBJ2-1, with TRBD2 identical over 11 bases. Germline assignment: CDR1 SGHVS and CDR2 FNYEAQ. The ends lost 1 base at V and 4 bases at J; junction bases unmatched: 9. The CDR3 has 18 amino acids. The CDR3 reads CASSLGTGTSGKYNEQFF. Here the CDR3 DNA reads TGTGCCAGCAGCTTAGGGACCGGGACTAGCGGCAAATACAATGAGCAGTTCTTC.

The V and J genes are TRBV6-5 and TRBJ2-3; no reliable D call. The CDR3 is 13 amino acids. Germline assignment: CDR1 MNHEY and CDR2 SVGAGI. Trimming shortened V by 6 bases and J by 7 bases, and 14 bases separated the two germline ends. CDR3 region: CASRSPDMNTQYF. The CDR3 DNA sequence: TGTGCCAGCAGATCCCCAGACATGAATACGCAGTATTTT.